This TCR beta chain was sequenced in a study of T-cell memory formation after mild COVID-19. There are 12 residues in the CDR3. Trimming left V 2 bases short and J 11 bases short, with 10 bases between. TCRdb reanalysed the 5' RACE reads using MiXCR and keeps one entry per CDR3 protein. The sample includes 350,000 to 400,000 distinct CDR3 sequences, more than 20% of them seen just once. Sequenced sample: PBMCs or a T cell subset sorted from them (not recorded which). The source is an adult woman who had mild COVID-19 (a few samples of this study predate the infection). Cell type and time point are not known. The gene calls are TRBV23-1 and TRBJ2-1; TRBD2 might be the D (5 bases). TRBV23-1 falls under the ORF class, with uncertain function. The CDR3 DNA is TGCGCCAGCAGTCAACCACTAGTGAAGCAGTTCTTC. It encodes CASSQPLVKQFF.